The 25 T cell receptor beta chains reported below all come from one sample, sequenced in a study of early T cells in non-severe SARS-CoV-2 infection. TCRdb reprocessed the 5' RACE reads via MiXCR and lists one record per CDR3 protein. Of 55,000 to 70,000 distinct CDR3 sequences in the sample, approximately 10% are singletons; the top ten hold about 6.4%. Sequencing was done on a sample of whole blood. The receptors derive from an adult who was a healthcare worker with PCR-confirmed SARS-CoV-2 infection or an uninfected control (not recorded which).

This clonotype has a count of ten or more. The chain carries TRBV5-4 and TRBJ2-7, with 10 bases that match TRBD2. The CDR3 runs to 16 residues. CDR1 is SGHNT, CDR2 YYREEE, per germline (reference sequence). V dropped 4 bases and J dropped 7; count of bases not matched to a gene: 14. Here the CDR3 reads CASSPGRGTSVGEQYF. CDR3 DNA sequence: TGTGCCAGCAGCCCGGGGAGGGGGACTAGCGTCGGGGAGCAGTACTTC.

This clonotype was detected many times. This chain links TRBV28 with TRBJ2-7; D unresolved. Trimming removed 9 bases from V and 0 bases from J, with 15 bases in between. The CDR3 runs 14 residues. Germline CDR1 and CDR2: MDHEN and SYDVKM. The chain's CDR3 is CASVSKTPSYEQYF. The DNA of the CDR3 is TGTGCCAGTGTCTCGAAGACCCCCTCCTACGAGCAGTACTTC.

The chain couples TRBV11-1 to TRBJ1-6; D ambiguous. V was cut by 5 bases and J by 7 bases, with 6 bases left in between. The CDR3 consists of 12 residues. Germline V gene sequence: CDR1 SGHAT, CDR2 FQDESV (reference sequence). CDR3 in DNA: TGTGCCAGCAGCCGACGGAATTCACCCCTCCACTTT. The encoded protein is CASSRRNSPLHF.

This chain uses TRBV6-5 with TRBJ1-1, with D uncertain. Trimming stripped 5 bases from V and 0 bases from J, with 7 bases between. The CDR3 consists of 13 residues. Germline-derived CDR1 and CDR2 are MNHEY and SVGAGI. The CDR3 here is CASSPHMNTEAFF. The DNA for the CDR3 is TGTGCCAGCAGTCCGCACATGAACACTGAAGCTTTCTTT.

This clonotype was recorded many times. The rearrangement links TRBV7-6 to TRBJ2-5; TRBD1 is a possible D gene (6 bases). The V gene lost 4 bases and the J gene lost 9 bases, with 18 bases spanning the gap. Germline V gives CDR1 SGHVS, CDR2 FNYEAQ. CDR3 length: 14 residues. This chain's CDR3 is CASSSWDTRRAQYF. CDR3 nucleotide sequence: TGTGCCAGCAGCTCCTGGGACACCCGAAGGGCCCAGTACTTC.

The rearrangement links TRBV27 to TRBJ2-5; D possibly uses TRBD1 or TRBD2 (5 bases each). The CDR3 runs to 14 residues. V shed 5 bases and J shed 9 bases, with 19 bases lying between them. Germline V gene lookup returns CDR1 MNHEY and CDR2 SMNVEV (reference sequence). This chain's CDR3 is CASSPRDPAGSQYF. CDR3 DNA: TGTGCCAGCAGTCCCCGGGACCCGGCAGGGTCCCAGTACTTC.

In its sample, this clonotype was seen a few times. The chain is built from TRBV12-3 or TRBV12-4 and TRBJ2-7, with D possibly being TRBD1 (6 bases). CDR3 size: 15 residues. V shed 6 bases and J shed 7 bases, with 22 bases lying between them. The CDR3 DNA sequence: TGTGCCAGCAGATCAGCCACAGGGATGCGAGGGGAGCAGTACTTC. This gives the protein CASRSATGMRGEQYF.

In this sample, this clonotype turned up a few times. In DNA form, the CDR3 reads TGTGCCAGCGGCAAAGAGACCCAGTACTTC. Translated: CASGKETQYF. The chain joins TRBV2 to TRBJ2-5; D is unresolved. The V gene's germline CDR1 is SNHLY and CDR2 FYNNEI. Between the trimmed V and J ends, which lost 8 bases and 3 bases, there was a span of 4 bases. The CDR3 has 10 amino acids.

This chain uses TRBV3-1 with TRBJ2-7, with D unclear. Germline CDR1 LGHDT, CDR2 YNNKEL (reference sequence). The V end lost 4 bases, the J end lost 7 bases, and 11 bases lay between the germline ends. CDR3 length: 12 amino acids. The CDR3 region is CASSRDSGEQYF. CDR3 in DNA: TGTGCCAGCAGCCGGGATAGTGGAGAGCAGTACTTC.

Only a few counts were recorded for this clonotype. The V call is TRBV18, the J call TRBJ1-2; D is perhaps TRBD1 (5 bases). The CDR3 is made up of 13 amino acids. From germline, CDR1 is KGHSH and CDR2 LQKENI. Trimming cost V 3 bases and J 8 bases, with 13 bases left between them. The CDR3 DNA reads TGTGCCAGCTCACCCGTCCGGGACGGAGGCTACACCTTC. It yields the protein CASSPVRDGGYTF.

The J gene is TRBJ2-3, the V gene TRBV27; D is unresolved. This CDR3 has 15 amino acids. Trimming stripped 2 bases from V and 2 bases from J, with 11 bases between. CDR1 and CDR2 (germline): MNHEY, SMNVEV (reference sequence). The CDR3 nucleotides read TGTGCCAGCAGTTTAGTGAGCGCACCCACAGATACGCAGTATTTT. It encodes CASSLVSAPTDTQYF.

This clonotype turned up a few times. This chain links TRBV5-8 with TRBJ2-1; the match to TRBD2 covers 10 bases. The CDR3 totals 15 residues. V gave up 2 bases and J gave up 4 bases; unmatched junction bases: 3. CDR1 is SGHTS, CDR2 YDEGEE, per germline. CDR3 nucleotide sequence: TGTGCCAGCAGCTTCCTAGCGGGAGTTTACAATGAGCAGTTCTTC. Translated, it gives CASSFLAGVYNEQFF.

This clonotype was seen ten or more times. The CDR3 sequence is CATDRSGSTDTQYF. The CDR3 bases are TGTGCCACCGACAGGAGCGGCAGCACAGATACGCAGTATTTT. This rearrangement joins TRBV24-1 to TRBJ2-3, with D perhaps TRBD1 (6 bases). CDR1 and CDR2 from the germline V gene are KGHDR and SFDVKD. V shed 9 bases and J shed 0 bases, with 12 bases lying between them. This CDR3 contains 14 residues.

In this sample, this clonotype turned up many times. The chain employs TRBV12-3 or TRBV12-4 and TRBJ1-2; 7 bases are shared with TRBD1. The CDR3 runs to 16 residues. V was pared by 5 bases and J by 2 bases, with 11 bases of the junction left unmatched. CDR3 in amino acids: CASSDRDSYSNYGYTF. CDR3 nucleotide sequence: TGTGCCAGCAGTGATAGGGACAGCTATTCGAACTATGGCTACACCTTC.

This clonotype was observed a few times. V and J are TRBV27 and TRBJ1-2, with TRBD1 matching over 11 bases. Germline-derived CDR1 and CDR2 are MNHEY and SMNVEV (reference sequence). The ends lost 7 bases at V and 3 bases at J; junction bases unmatched: 4. The CDR3 runs 14 residues. In nucleotides, the CDR3 is TGTGCCAGCAAAGCGGGACAGGGGGACTATGGCTACACCTTC. This codes for CASKAGQGDYGYTF.

V gene TRBV29-1 combines with J gene TRBJ2-1; D may match TRBD1 or TRBD2 (6 bases each). The V gene lost 6 bases and the J gene lost 0 bases, with 18 bases spanning the gap. Germline assignment: CDR1 SQVTM and CDR2 ANQGSEA. CDR3 length equals 16 residues. The CDR3 bases are TGCAGCGTATCCCCCGGAGGGGGGAGCTCCTACAATGAGCAGTTCTTC. Translating gives CSVSPGGGSSYNEQFF.

This clonotype was counted ten times or more. V and J are TRBV11-2 and TRBJ1-2, with D unresolved. V was pared by 2 bases and J by 11 bases, with 12 bases between. There are 12 residues in the CDR3. Germline CDR1 and CDR2: SGHAT and FQNNGV. The CDR3 bases are TGTGCCAGCAGCTTATCACTCTCATCGTACACCTTC. Protein sequence: CASSLSLSSYTF.

This clonotype has only a few counts. This chain uses TRBV20-1 with TRBJ2-7; either TRBD1 or TRBD2 may fit D (5 bases each). The CDR3 covers 11 residues. The germline V gene has CDR1 DFQATT and CDR2 SNEGSKA (reference sequence). Trimming cost V 8 bases and J 3 bases, with 11 bases left between them. The CDR3 nucleotides read TGCAGTTCCGGGGCTCGCTACGAGCAGTACTTC. Translating gives CSSGARYEQYF.

This clonotype has only a few counts. The chain recombines TRBV6-6 with TRBJ2-7; TRBD1 might be the D (6 bases). V lost 4 bases, J lost 2 bases, and 6 bases lay in between. This CDR3 has 12 residues. Germline CDR1 reads MNHNY; CDR2 reads SVGAGI (reference sequence). This CDR3 reads CASSWTAYEQYF. In DNA, the CDR3 is TGTGCCAGCAGTTGGACAGCCTACGAGCAGTACTTC.

This clonotype was picked up many times. This sequence joins TRBV28 and TRBJ2-5; D unresolved. Germline V CDR1 and CDR2: MDHEN, SYDVKM. With 6 bases removed from V and 1 base from J, the gap between germline ends came to 15 bases. The CDR3 runs to 15 residues. The CDR3 DNA follows: TGTGCCAGCAGCTTTACCGGGTTGACCCAAGAGACCCAGTACTTC. Its translation is CASSFTGLTQETQYF.

This clonotype was counted a few times. V and J are TRBV4-1 and TRBJ1-2; unclear D gene. The CDR3 covers 12 residues. V was trimmed by 1 base and J by 7 bases, leaving 7 bases between them. Germline V gene lookup returns CDR1 MGHRA and CDR2 YSYEKL. CDR3 sequence: CASSQVTRGYTF. CDR3 DNA: TGCGCCAGCAGCCAAGTTACCCGTGGCTACACCTTC.

The V call is TRBV7-2, the J call TRBJ2-1, with a possible D match to TRBD2 (6 bases). The CDR3 sequence is 16 residues long. Germline lookup yields CDR1 SGHTA and CDR2 FQGNSA. The V and J ends lost 0 bases and 5 bases respectively, with 14 bases between them. In DNA, the CDR3 is TGTGCCAGCAGCTTAGCGGCCGCTAGCGTACACAATGAGCAGTTCTTC. Translated, it gives CASSLAAASVHNEQFF.

The chain employs TRBV6-6 and TRBJ2-2; D ambiguous. This CDR3 region has 13 residues. V was cut by 0 bases and J by 7 bases, with 6 bases left in between. Looked up from germline, CDR1 is MNHNY and CDR2 is SVGAGI (reference sequence). CDR3 coding DNA: TGTGCCAGCAGTTACTCTTCAAGCGGGGAGCTGTTTTTT. Its protein product is CASSYSSSGELFF.

This clonotype was counted a few times. The chain combines TRBV6-2 or TRBV6-3 with TRBJ2-5; D is undetermined. The CDR3 sequence is 12 residues long. Germline V gene lookup returns CDR1 MNHEY and CDR2 SVGEGT. V gave up 5 bases and J gave up 7 bases, with 11 bases separating them. The CDR3 DNA sequence: TGTGCCAGCAGTAGAACGAGAAGGACCCAGTACTTC. It translates to CASSRTRRTQYF.

The rearrangement uses TRBV3-1 and TRBJ2-7, with 9 bases fitting TRBD2. CDR1 LGHDT and CDR2 YNNKEL come from the germline V gene (reference sequence). The junction had 9 bases not matched to a gene; V was cut back by 0 bases and J by 3 bases. This CDR3 contains 17 residues. CDR3 sequence (DNA): TGTGCCAGCAGCCAAGACGGTGCTAGCGGGATATACTACGAGCAGTACTTC. As protein: CASSQDGASGIYYEQYF.